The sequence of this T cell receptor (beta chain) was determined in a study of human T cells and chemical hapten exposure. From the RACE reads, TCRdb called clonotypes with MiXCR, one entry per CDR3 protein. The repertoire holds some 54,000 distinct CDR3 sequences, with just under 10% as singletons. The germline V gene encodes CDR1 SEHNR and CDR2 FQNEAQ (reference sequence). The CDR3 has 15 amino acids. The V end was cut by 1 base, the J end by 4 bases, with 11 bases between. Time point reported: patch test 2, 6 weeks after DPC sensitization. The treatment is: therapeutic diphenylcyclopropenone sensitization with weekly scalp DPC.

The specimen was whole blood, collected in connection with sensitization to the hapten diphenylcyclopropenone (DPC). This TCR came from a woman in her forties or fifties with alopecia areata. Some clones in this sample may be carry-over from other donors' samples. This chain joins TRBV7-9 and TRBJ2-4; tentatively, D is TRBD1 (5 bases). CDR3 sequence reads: CASSLGGDRKNIQYF. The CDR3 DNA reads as TGTGCCAGCAGCTTAGGAGGAGACAGAAAAAACATTCAGTACTTC.